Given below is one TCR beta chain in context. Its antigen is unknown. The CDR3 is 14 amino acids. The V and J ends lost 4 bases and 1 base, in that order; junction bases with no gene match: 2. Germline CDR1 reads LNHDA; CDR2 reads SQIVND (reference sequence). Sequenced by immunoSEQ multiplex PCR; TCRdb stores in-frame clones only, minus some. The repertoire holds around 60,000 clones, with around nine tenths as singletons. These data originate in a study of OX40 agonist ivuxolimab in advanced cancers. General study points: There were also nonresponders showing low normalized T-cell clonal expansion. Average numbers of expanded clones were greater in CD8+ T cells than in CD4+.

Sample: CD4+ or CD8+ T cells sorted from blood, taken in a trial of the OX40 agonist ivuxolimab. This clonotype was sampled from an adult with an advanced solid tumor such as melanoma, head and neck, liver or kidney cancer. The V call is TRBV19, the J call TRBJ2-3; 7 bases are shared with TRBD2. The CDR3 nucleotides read TGTGCCAGTAGTAAGGGAGGGGGCACAGATACGCAGTATTTT. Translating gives CASSKGGGTDTQYF.